This TCR beta chain emerged from a study of Ad26.COV2.S vaccination and SARS-CoV-2 variants. The germline gives CDR1 SGHRS, CDR2 YFSETQ. V dropped 4 bases and J dropped 0 bases, with 11 bases sitting between them. The CDR3 length is 14 residues. As for treatment: around 19 received Ad26.COV2.S at low or high dose, single or two shots; five or six received placebo; per-sample allocation not given. On day 63 after the first injection, vaccine and placebo recipients gave samples. Libraries were prepared by immunoSEQ multiplex PCR; TCRdb keeps only in-frame clonotypes and omits some of them. Here the sample spans 510,000 or so clones, around 85% being singletons.

This sequence joins TRBV5-1 and TRBJ2-7; TRBD1 is a possible D gene (6 bases). The receptor was isolated from a person between 18 and 60 years old who received the Ad26.COV2.S COVID-19 vaccine or a placebo. The source was peripheral blood, collected in a trial of Ad26.COV2.S vaccine versus placebo. The CDR3 DNA is TGCGCCAGCAGCCCAGGGGTCCCCTCCTACGAGCAGTACTTC. This encodes CASSPGVPSYEQYF.